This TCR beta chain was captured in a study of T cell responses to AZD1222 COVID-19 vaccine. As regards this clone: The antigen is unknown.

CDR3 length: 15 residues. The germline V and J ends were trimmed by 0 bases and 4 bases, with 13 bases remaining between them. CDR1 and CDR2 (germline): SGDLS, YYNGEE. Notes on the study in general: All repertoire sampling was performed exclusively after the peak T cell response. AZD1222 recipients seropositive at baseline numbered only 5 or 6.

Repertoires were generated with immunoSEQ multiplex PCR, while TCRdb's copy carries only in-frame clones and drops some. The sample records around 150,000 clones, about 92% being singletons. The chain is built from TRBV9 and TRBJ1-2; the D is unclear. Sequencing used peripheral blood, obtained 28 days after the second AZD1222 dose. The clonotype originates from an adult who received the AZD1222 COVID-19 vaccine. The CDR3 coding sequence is TGTGCCAGCAGCGTAGAACCGGGGTCGGGCTATGGCTACACCTTC. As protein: CASSVEPGSGYGYTF.